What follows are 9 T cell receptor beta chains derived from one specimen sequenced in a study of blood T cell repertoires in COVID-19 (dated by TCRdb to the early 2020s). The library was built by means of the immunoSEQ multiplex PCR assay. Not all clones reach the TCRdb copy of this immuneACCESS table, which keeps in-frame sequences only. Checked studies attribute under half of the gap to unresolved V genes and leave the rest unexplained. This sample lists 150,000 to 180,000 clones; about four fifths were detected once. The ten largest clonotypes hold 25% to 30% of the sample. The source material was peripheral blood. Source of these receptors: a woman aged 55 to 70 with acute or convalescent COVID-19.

The CDR3 spells CASSEDPGIYGYTF. The CDR3 coding sequence is TGCGCCAGCAGCGAGGACCCAGGGATCTATGGCTACACCTTC. The chain couples TRBV5-1 to TRBJ1-2; tentative D call: TRBD1 (5 bases). CDR1 and CDR2 (germline): SGHRS, YFSETQ. CDR3 length: 14 amino acids. Trimming took 4 bases from V and 4 from J, leaving 14 bases between them.

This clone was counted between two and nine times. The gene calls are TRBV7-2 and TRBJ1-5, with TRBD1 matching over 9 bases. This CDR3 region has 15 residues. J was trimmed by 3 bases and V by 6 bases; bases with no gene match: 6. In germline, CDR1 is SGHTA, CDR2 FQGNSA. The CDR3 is CASSSGQGFNQPQHF. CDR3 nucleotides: TGTGCCAGCAGTTCTGGACAGGGGTTCAATCAGCCCCAGCATTTT.

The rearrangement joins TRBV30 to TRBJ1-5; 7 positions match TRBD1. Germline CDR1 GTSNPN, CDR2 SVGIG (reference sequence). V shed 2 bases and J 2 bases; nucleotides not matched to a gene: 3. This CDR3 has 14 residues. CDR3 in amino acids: CAWSSGGGNQPQHF. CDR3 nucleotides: TGTGCCTGGAGTTCAGGGGGAGGCAATCAGCCCCAGCATTTT.

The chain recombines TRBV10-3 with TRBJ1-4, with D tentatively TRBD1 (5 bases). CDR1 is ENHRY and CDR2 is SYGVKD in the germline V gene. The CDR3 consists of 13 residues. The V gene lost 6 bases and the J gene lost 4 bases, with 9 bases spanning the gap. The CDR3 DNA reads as TGTGCCATCAGAGGGGAGGGTAATGAAAAACTGTTTTTT. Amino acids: CAIRGEGNEKLFF.

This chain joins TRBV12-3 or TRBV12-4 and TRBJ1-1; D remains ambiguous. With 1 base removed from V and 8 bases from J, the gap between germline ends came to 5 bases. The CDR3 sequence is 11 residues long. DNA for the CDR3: TGTGCCAGCAGTTTAGTAGAAGAAGCTTTCTTT. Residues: CASSLVEEAFF.

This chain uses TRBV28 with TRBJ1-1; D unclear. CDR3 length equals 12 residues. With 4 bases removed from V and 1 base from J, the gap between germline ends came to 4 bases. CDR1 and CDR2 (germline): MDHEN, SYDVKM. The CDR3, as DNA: TGTGCCAGCAGTTCATCGAACACTGAAGCTTTCTTT. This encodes CASSSSNTEAFF.

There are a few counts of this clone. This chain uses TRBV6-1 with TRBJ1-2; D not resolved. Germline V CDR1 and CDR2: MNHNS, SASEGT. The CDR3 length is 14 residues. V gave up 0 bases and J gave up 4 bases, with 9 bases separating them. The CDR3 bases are TGTGCCAGCAGTGAAGCGTCCAGACTCTATGGCTACACCTTC. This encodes CASSEASRLYGYTF.

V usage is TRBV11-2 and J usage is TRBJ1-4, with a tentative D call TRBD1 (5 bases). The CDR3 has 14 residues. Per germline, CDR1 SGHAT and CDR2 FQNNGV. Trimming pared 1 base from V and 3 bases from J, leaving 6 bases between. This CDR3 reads CASSLATANEKLFF. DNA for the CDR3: TGTGCCAGCAGCTTAGCGACAGCTAATGAAAAACTGTTTTTT.

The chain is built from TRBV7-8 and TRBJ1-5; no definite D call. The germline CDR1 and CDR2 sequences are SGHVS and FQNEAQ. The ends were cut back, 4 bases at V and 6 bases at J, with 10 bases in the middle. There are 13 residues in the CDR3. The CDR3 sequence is CASSWARGQPQHF. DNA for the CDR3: TGTGCCAGCAGCTGGGCGCGGGGTCAGCCCCAGCATTTT.